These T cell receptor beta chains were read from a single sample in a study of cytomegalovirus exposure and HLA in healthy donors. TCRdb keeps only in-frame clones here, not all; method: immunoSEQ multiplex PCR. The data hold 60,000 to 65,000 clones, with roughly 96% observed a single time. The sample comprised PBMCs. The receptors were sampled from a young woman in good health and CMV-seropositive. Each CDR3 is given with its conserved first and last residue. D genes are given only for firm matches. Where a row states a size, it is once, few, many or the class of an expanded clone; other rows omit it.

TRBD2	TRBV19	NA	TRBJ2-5	CASRGSGPLGGETQYF	TGTGCCAGTAGGGGTAGCGGGCCCCTGGGAGGGGAGACCCAGTACTTC
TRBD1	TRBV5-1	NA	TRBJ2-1	CASSQGVYNEQFF	TGCGCCAGCAGTCAGGGGGTATACAATGAGCAGTTCTTC
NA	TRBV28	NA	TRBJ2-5	CASSMGGETQYF	TGTGCCAGCAGTATGGGGGGAGAGACCCAGTACTTC
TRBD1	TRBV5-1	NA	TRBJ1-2	CASSSGTAREGYTF	TGCGCCAGCAGCTCTGGGACAGCTCGGGAGGGCTACACCTTC
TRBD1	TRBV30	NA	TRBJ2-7	CAYSTGKEYYEQYF	TGTGCCTACTCGACAGGGAAGGAGTACTACGAGCAGTACTTC
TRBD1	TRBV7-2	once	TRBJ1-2	CASSPGGTGSNYGYTF	TGTGCCAGCAGCCCCGGGGGGACAGGGAGTAACTATGGCTACACCTTC
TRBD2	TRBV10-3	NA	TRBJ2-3	CAISERLAGSDTQYF	TGTGCCATCAGTGAGCGGCTAGCGGGTTCAGATACGCAGTATTTT
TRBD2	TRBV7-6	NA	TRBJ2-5	CASSLDRLAAQETQYF	TGTGCCAGCAGCTTAGATAGACTAGCAGCCCAAGAGACCCAGTACTTC
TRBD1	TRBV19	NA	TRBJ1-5	CASSIDAQGADQPQHF	TGTGCCAGTAGTATAGATGCGCAGGGGGCGGATCAGCCCCAGCATTTT
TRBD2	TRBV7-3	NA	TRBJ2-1	CASSTLAGGRNEQFF	TGTGCCAGCAGCACCCTAGCGGGGGGTAGGAATGAGCAGTTCTTC
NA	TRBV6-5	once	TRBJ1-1	CASSYTFLGAEAFF	TGTGCCAGCAGTTACACCTTCTTGGGAGCTGAAGCTTTCTTT
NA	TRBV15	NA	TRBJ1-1	CATSRDRLNTEAFF	TGTGCCACCAGCAGAGACAGGTTGAACACTGAAGCTTTCTTT
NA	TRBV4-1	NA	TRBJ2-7	CASSQEVRSVAGDGDEQYF	TGCGCCAGCAGCCAAGAAGTGAGGTCGGTAGCAGGGGATGGAGACGAGCAGTACTTC
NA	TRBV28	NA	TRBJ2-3	CASSSGGADTQYF	TGTGCCAGCAGTTCTGGGGGCGCAGATACGCAGTATTTT